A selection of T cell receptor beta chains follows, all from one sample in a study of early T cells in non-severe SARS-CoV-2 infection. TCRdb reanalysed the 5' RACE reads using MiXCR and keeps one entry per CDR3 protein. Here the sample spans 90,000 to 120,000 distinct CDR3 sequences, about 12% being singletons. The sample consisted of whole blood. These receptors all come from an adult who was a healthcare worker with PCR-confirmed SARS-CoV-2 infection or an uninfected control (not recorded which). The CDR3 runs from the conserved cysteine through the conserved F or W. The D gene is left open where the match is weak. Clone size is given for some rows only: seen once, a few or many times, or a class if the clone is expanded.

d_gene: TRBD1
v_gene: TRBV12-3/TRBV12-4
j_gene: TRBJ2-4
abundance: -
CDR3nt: TGTGCCAGCAGGGCCGGGACAGGGAAGGTCGTAGAAGCCAAAAACATTCAGTACTTC
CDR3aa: CASRAGTGKVVEAKNIQYF

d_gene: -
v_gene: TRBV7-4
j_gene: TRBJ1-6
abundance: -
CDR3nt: TGTGCCAGCAGCCCCAGGGTGGGGGACCCTTATAATTCACCCCTCCACTTT
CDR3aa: CASSPRVGDPYNSPLHF

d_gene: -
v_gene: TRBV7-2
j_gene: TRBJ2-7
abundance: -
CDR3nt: TGTGCCAGCAGCTTGGGGGAGAGGGCCTACGAGCAGTACTTC
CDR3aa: CASSLGERAYEQYF

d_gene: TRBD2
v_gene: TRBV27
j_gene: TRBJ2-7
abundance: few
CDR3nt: TGTGCCAGCAGTTTACGAGTGAGCGGGAGCATGGGGACCTACGAGCAGTACTTC
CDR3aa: CASSLRVSGSMGTYEQYF

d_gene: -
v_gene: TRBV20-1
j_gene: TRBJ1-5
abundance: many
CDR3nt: TGCAGTGCTAGTGAGGCAGCAAATCAGCCCCAGCATTTT
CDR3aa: CSASEAANQPQHF

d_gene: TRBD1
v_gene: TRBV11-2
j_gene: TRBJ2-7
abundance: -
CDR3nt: TGTGCCAGCAGCTCAACAGAACAGGGGTACGAGCAGTACTTC
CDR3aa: CASSSTEQGYEQYF

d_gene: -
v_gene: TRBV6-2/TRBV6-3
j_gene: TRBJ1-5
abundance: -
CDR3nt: TGTGCCAGCAGTTACGACAGGCTTAATCAGCCCCAGCATTTT
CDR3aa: CASSYDRLNQPQHF

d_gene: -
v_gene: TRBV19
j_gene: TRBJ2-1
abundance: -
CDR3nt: TGTGCCAGTAGCCTAGCGTTATACAATGAGCAGTTCTTC
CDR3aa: CASSLALYNEQFF

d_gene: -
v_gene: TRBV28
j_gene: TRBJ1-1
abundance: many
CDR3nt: TGTGCCAGCGTTACGACAGCTGAAGCTTTCTTT
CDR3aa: CASVTTAEAFF

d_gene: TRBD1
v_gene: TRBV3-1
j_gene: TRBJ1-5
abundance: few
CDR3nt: TGTGCCAGCAGCCAAGATGGGGCAGGGGGGCAGCCCCAGCATTTT
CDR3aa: CASSQDGAGGQPQHF

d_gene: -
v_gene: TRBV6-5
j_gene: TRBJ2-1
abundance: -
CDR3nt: TGTGCCAGCAGCCTCAGAGGGGCAGTAAACAATGAGCAGTTCTTC
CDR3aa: CASSLRGAVNNEQFF

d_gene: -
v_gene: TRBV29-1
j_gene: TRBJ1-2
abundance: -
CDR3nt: TGCAGCGTTGCGAGCGGTGGACTCCCTTATGGCTACACCTTC
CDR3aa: CSVASGGLPYGYTF

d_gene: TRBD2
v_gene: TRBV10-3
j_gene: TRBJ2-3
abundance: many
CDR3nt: TGTGCCATCAGTGACCCCGGGACTAGGCGAAATACGCAGTATTTT
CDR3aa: CAISDPGTRRNTQYF

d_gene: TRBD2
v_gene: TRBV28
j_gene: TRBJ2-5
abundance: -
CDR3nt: TGTGCCAGCAGTTTGATGGCTAGCGGGGGGTCTGGAGAGACCCAGTACTTC
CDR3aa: CASSLMASGGSGETQYF

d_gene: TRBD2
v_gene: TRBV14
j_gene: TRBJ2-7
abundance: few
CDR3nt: TGTGCCAGCAGCCAAGGGTCTAGCGGGGGCTACGAGCAGTACTTC
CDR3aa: CASSQGSSGGYEQYF

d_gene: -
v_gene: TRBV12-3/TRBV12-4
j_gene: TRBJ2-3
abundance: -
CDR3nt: TGTGCCAGCGGCTGGGGGGATACGCAGTATTTT
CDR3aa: CASGWGDTQYF

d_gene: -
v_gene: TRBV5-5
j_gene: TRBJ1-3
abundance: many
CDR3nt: TGTGCCAGCAGCGAAGCCGGGACACTCTCTGGAAACACCATATATTTT
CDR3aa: CASSEAGTLSGNTIYF

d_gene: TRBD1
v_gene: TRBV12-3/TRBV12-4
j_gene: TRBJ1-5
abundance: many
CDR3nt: TGTGCCAGCAGTTTTGACAGGGGGCTTGACAGCAATCAGCCCCAGCATTTT
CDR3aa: CASSFDRGLDSNQPQHF

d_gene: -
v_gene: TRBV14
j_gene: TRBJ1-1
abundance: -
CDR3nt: TGTGCCAGCAGCCAAGAACGGCGTGCGAACACTGAAGCTTTCTTT
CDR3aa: CASSQERRANTEAFF

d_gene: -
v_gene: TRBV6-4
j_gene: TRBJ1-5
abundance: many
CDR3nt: TGTGCCAGCAGTGAATCGGGTCGGGGTCAGCCCCAGCATTTT
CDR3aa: CASSESGRGQPQHF

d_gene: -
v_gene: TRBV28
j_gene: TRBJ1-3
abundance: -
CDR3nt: TGTGCCAGCAGGAAACCCTCTGGAAACACCATATATTTT
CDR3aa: CASRKPSGNTIYF

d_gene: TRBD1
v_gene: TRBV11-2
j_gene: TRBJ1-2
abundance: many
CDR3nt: TGTGCCAGCAGCCTACGCCCTCTCCGGGACAGGGGGCTTAACTATGGCTACACCTTC
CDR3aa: CASSLRPLRDRGLNYGYTF

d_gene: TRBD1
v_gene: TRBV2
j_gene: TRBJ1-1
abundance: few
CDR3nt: TGTGCCAGCAGTTATACAGGGGGAGGAACTGAAGCTTTCTTT
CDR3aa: CASSYTGGGTEAFF

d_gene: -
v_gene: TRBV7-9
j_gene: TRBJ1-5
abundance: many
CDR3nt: TGTGCCAGCAGCTCCCATGCATCGGGGGCCAATCAGCCCCAGCATTTT
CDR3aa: CASSSHASGANQPQHF

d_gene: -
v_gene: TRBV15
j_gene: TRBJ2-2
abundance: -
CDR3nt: TGTGCCACCAGCAGAGCGGACAGCTTGAACACCGGGGAGCTGTTTTTT
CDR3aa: CATSRADSLNTGELFF

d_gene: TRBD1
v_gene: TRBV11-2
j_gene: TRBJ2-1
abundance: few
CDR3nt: TGTGCCAGCAGCTCAGGGACAGGGGGCAATGAGCAGTTCTTC
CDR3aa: CASSSGTGGNEQFF

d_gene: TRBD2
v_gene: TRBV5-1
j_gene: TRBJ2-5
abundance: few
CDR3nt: TGCGCCAGCAACAGTTTAAGCGGGACCGAGACCCAGTACTTC
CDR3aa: CASNSLSGTETQYF

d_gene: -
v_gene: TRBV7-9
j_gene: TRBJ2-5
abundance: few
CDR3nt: TGTGCCAGCAACCCAATCCCCGGGATACCCCCAGAGACCCAGTACTTC
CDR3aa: CASNPIPGIPPETQYF

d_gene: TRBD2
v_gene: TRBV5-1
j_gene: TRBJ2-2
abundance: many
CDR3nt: TGCGCCAGCAGCTCGGGACTAGCGGACACCGGGGAGCTGTTTTTT
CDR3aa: CASSSGLADTGELFF

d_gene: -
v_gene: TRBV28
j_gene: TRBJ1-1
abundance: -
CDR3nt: TGTGCCAGCAGTTTAGTGCAGGGATTCGCTTTCTTT
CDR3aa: CASSLVQGFAFF

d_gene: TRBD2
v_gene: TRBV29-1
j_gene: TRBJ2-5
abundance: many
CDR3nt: TGCAGCGCTAGCGGGAGCCAACAAGAGACCCAGTACTTC
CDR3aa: CSASGSQQETQYF

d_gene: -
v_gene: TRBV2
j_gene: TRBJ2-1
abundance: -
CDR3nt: TGTGCCAGCAAGAAGGGGGGAAGCTCCTACAATGAGCAGTTCTTC
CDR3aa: CASKKGGSSYNEQFF

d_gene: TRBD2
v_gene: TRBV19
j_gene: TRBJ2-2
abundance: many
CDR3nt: TGTGCCAGTAGTGGGTGGGGACCTAGCGGGAGCGGCTCGGGCACCGGGGAGCTGTTTTTT
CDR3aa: CASSGWGPSGSGSGTGELFF

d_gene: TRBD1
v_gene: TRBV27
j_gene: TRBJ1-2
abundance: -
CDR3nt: TGTGCCAGCAGGCAAGGACAGGGCTTTGGCTATGGCTACACCTTC
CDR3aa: CASRQGQGFGYGYTF

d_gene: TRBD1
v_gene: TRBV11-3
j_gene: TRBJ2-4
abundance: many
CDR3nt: TGTGCCAGCAGCCGACGGACAGGGAGCGATACCTACGCCAAAAACATTCAGTACTTC
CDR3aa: CASSRRTGSDTYAKNIQYF

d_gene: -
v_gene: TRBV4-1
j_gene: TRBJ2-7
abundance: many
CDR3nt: TGCGCCAGCAGCCAAGACTCCGGGATCGCCTACGAGCAGTACTTC
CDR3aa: CASSQDSGIAYEQYF

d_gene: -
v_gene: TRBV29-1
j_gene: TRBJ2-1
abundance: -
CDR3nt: TGCAGCGGGAGGGAGTCCTACAATGAGCAGTTCTTC
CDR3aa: CSGRESYNEQFF

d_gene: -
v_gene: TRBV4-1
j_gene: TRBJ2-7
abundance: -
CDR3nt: TGCGCCAGCAGCCAAGTCGGCCAGAGCTCCTACGAGCAGTACTTC
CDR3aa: CASSQVGQSSYEQYF

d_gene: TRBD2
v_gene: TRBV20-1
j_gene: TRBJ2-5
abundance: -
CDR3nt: TGCAGTGCTAGCGGGGGGTCGGAGACCCAGTACTTC
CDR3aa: CSASGGSETQYF

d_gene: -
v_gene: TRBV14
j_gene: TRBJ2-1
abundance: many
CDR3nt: TGTGCCAGCAGCCAGATTGGGGGGCGGGAATACTACAATGAGCAGTTCTTC
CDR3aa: CASSQIGGREYYNEQFF

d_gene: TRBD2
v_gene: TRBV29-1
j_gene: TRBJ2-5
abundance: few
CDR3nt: TGCAGCGCAAATTCCGGGGGGGAGACCCAGTACTTC
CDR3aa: CSANSGGETQYF

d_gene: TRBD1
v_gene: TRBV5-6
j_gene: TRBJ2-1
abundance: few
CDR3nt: TGTGCCAGCAGCTTGGTCCGAGGGACAGTCAATGAGCAGTTCTTC
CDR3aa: CASSLVRGTVNEQFF

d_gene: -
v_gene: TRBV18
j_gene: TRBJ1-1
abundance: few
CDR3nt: TGTGCCAGCTCCCCCGACAAGTCCACTGAAGCTTTCTTT
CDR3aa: CASSPDKSTEAFF

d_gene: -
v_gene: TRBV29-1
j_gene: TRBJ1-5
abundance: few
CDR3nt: TGCAGCGTTGCCGCAGGGGAGTATCAGCCCCAGCATTTT
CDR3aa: CSVAAGEYQPQHF

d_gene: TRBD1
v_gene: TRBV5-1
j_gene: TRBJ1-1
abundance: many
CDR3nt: TGCGCCAGCAGCTTGCTGGCAGGGGGCAGGAACACTGAAGCTTTCTTT
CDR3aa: CASSLLAGGRNTEAFF

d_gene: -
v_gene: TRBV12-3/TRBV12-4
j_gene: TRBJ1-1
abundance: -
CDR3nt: TGTGCCAGCAGTTTAGTTCACAGAAAGGGTGAAGCTTTCTTT
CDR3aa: CASSLVHRKGEAFF

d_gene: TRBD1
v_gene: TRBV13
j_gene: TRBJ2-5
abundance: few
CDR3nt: TGTGCCAGCAGCTGGACAGGGGGGGAGACCCAGTACTTC
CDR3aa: CASSWTGGETQYF

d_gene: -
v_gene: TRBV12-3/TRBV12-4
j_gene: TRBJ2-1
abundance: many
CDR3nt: TGTGCCAGCAGTTTGGGGACAAGCTCCTACAATGAGCAGTTCTTC
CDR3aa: CASSLGTSSYNEQFF